What follows are 22 T cell receptor beta chains derived from one specimen sequenced in a study of T cell responses to AZD1222 COVID-19 vaccine. Assay: immunoSEQ multiplex PCR; the TCRdb copy retains only in-frame clones and omits some. Here the sample spans approximately 130,000 clones, more than 90% being singletons. The sample in question was peripheral blood, obtained 28 days after the second AZD1222 dose. The origin of the receptors is an adult who received the AZD1222 COVID-19 vaccine.

This clone was detected only a few times. V and J are TRBV7-2 and TRBJ1-1; D is undetermined. Per the germline V gene, CDR1 is SGHTA and CDR2 is FQGNSA. The CDR3 covers 14 residues. Trimming pared 2 bases from V and 7 bases from J, leaving 14 bases between. CDR3 in DNA: TGTGCCAGCAGCTTATACAGCAAGAAAGGTGAAGCTTTCTTT. Encoded protein: CASSLYSKKGEAFF.

This clone was seen just once. The V and J genes are TRBV27 and TRBJ1-4; 10 bases are shared with TRBD1. J lost 7 bases, V lost 1 base, and 3 bases had no gene match. This CDR3 spans 15 amino acids. Per germline, CDR1 MNHEY and CDR2 SMNVEV (reference sequence). The CDR3 nucleotides read TGTGCCAGCAGTTTATTGGGACAGGGGTTTGAAAAACTGTTTTTT. Translating gives CASSLLGQGFEKLFF.

This chain links TRBV6-2 or TRBV6-3 with TRBJ2-1; maybe TRBD2 (7 bases). Germline V gene lookup returns CDR1 MNHEY and CDR2 SVGEGT. The CDR3 is made up of 14 amino acids. Trimming cost V 5 bases and J 9 bases, with 17 bases left between them. The CDR3 sequence is CASSPRNREGEQFF. CDR3 DNA sequence: TGTGCCAGCAGTCCCCGGAACAGGGAGGGTGAGCAGTTCTTC.

V and J are TRBV28 and TRBJ1-2, with 9 bases identical to TRBD1. V lost 11 bases, J lost 2 bases, and 6 bases stayed unmatched. This CDR3 has 13 residues. Germline V gene sequence: CDR1 MDHEN, CDR2 SYDVKM. CDR3 coding DNA: TGTGCCTCCAACAGGGGGCTAAACTATGGCTACACCTTC. It yields the protein CASNRGLNYGYTF.

The V gene is TRBV4-2, the J gene TRBJ1-3, with no clear D. The CDR3 contains 11 residues. The V gene's germline CDR1 is LGHNA and CDR2 YNFKEQ. V lost 1 base and J lost 7, with 2 bases in between. In DNA form, the CDR3 reads TGTGCCAGCAGCCAAGGGAACACCATATATTTT. Translation gives CASSQGNTIYF.

The rearrangement links TRBV7-7 to TRBJ1-4; D is possibly TRBD1 (6 bases). CDR1 is SSHAT and CDR2 is FNYEAQ in the germline V gene (reference sequence). V dropped 5 bases and J dropped 7 bases, with 17 bases sitting between them. The CDR3 totals 15 residues. CDR3 residues: CASSPGGGGLEKLFF. The CDR3 DNA sequence: TGTGCCAGCAGCCCAGGAGGGGGAGGCCTTGAAAAACTGTTTTTT.

The chain joins TRBV6-5 to TRBJ2-5; D is uncertain. CDR3 length: 13 amino acids. Deletions cut 4 bases from V and 4 bases from J, with 10 bases between. Germline CDR1 reads MNHEY; CDR2 reads SVGAGI. CDR3 amino acids: CASSSQALETQYF. The DNA of the CDR3 is TGTGCCAGCAGTTCGCAAGCCTTAGAGACCCAGTACTTC.

The rearrangement uses TRBV6-5 and TRBJ1-2; no clear D gene. Germline V gene lookup returns CDR1 MNHEY and CDR2 SVGAGI. V was pared by 3 bases and J by 6 bases, with 11 bases between. There are 13 residues in the CDR3. This CDR3 reads CASSYHPTDGYTF. The CDR3 coding sequence is TGTGCCAGCAGTTATCACCCCACGGATGGCTACACCTTC.

The chain uses TRBV5-6 and TRBJ1-1; D is unresolved. The CDR3 loop spans 14 amino acids. Germline loops: CDR1 SGHDT, CDR2 YYEEEE. V was trimmed by 4 bases and J by 4 bases, leaving 14 bases between them. CDR3 nucleotide sequence: TGTGCCAGCAGCCCAGTAGGACGGGCCACTGAAGCTTTCTTT. Encoded protein: CASSPVGRATEAFF. The whole variable domain, remainder taken from reference TRBV5-6 and TRBJ1-1, is DAGVTQSPTHLIKTRGQQVTLRCSPKSGHDTVSWYQQALGQGPQFIFQYYEEEERQRGNFPDRFSGHQFPNYSSELNVNALLLGDSALYLCASSPVGRATEAFFGQGTRLTVV.

The chain carries TRBV13 and TRBJ2-5; D gene uncertain. Germline V gene sequence: CDR1 PRHDT, CDR2 FYEKMQ (reference sequence). The CDR3 consists of 13 residues. Trimming took 2 bases from V and 5 from J, leaving 9 bases between them. The CDR3 DNA sequence: TGTGCCAGCAGCTTATTGCCCCGGGAGACCCAGTACTTC. Amino acids: CASSLLPRETQYF.

The J gene is TRBJ2-4, the V gene TRBV12-3 or TRBV12-4, with 7 bases fitting TRBD2. The CDR3 runs 13 residues. V lost 8 bases and J lost 7; bases outside the gene matches: 8. The CDR3 here is CASRGGGRNIQYF. The CDR3 nucleotides are TGTGCCAGCCGGGGCGGGGGTCGGAACATTCAGTACTTC.

This clone was observed a handful of times. The V call is TRBV7-2, the J call TRBJ2-7; 9 bases match TRBD2. Germline V gene data show CDR1 as SGHTA and CDR2 as FQGNSA. The CDR3 loop spans 16 amino acids. After removal of 1 base from V and 5 bases from J, the junction contained 9 bases not matched to a gene. The CDR3 DNA is TGTGCCAGCAGCTTAGGGCCGCGGGGGGGCGTCAACGAGCAGTACTTC. Translation: CASSLGPRGGVNEQYF.

This rearrangement joins TRBV6-2 or TRBV6-3 to TRBJ2-5; no clear D. V lost 5 bases and J lost 7, with 11 bases in between. The germline V gene encodes CDR1 MNHEY and CDR2 SVGEGT. The CDR3 is made up of 12 amino acids. DNA for the CDR3: TGTGCCAGCAGTGGGTTTGGGTTGACCCAGTACTTC. Protein sequence: CASSGFGLTQYF.

This clone was seen a few times. The chain carries TRBV15 and TRBJ1-2; no clear D. Germline-derived CDR1 and CDR2 are LNHNV and YYDKDF (reference sequence). This CDR3 has 15 amino acids. V lost 1 base, J lost 8 bases, and 17 bases lay in between. CDR3 in DNA: TGTGCCACCAGCAGAGCTTTAGCTCGCATGGGAGGCTACACCTTC. Translating gives CATSRALARMGGYTF. The entire variable domain, with the rest obtained from reference TRBV15 and TRBJ1-2, is as follows: DAMVIQNPRYQVTQFGKPVTLSCSQTLNHNVMYWYQQKSSQAPKLLFHYYDKDFNNEADTPDNFQSRRPNTSFCFLDIRSPGLGDTAMYLCATSRALARMGGYTFGSGTRLTVV.

This chain connects TRBV19 to TRBJ2-7, with 12 bases aligning to TRBD2. CDR1 LNHDA and CDR2 SQIVND come from the germline V gene (reference sequence). The CDR3 covers 15 residues. J lost 4 bases, V lost 5 bases, and 6 bases had no gene match. In nucleotides, the CDR3 is TGTGCCAGTAGTCCCCCTGGACTAGCGGGATACGAGCAGTACTTC. Its protein product is CASSPPGLAGYEQYF.

The count of this clone is one. This chain uses TRBV24-1 with TRBJ2-7, with 12 bases lining up with TRBD1. The trim removed 2 bases at V and 5 bases at J, leaving 12 bases unmatched. CDR1 is KGHDR and CDR2 is SFDVKD in the germline V gene. The CDR3 runs to 18 residues. DNA for the CDR3: TGTGCCACCAGTGATTCGCCCACCGGGACAGGGGGCCATCACGAGCAGTACTTC. As protein: CATSDSPTGTGGHHEQYF.

The chain recombines TRBV6-2 or TRBV6-3 with TRBJ1-1; D not resolved. V dropped 5 bases and J dropped 0 bases, with 7 bases sitting between them. The CDR3 totals 13 residues. Germline loops: CDR1 MNHEY, CDR2 SVGEGT. The CDR3 DNA reads as TGTGCCAGCAGTGCAGGTATGAACACTGAAGCTTTCTTT. It is translated as CASSAGMNTEAFF.

This chain connects TRBV28 to TRBJ1-2, with D possibly TRBD1 on 6 matching bases. V was cut by 8 bases and J by 5 bases, with 15 bases left in between. The CDR3 totals 13 residues. Per germline, CDR1 MDHEN and CDR2 SYDVKM. The chain's CDR3 is CASRTGGRYGYTF. The CDR3 nucleotides read TGTGCCAGCCGAACGGGGGGCCGGTATGGCTACACCTTC.

CDR3 in amino acids: CASTLGTGVGSSGNTIYF. CDR3 nucleotide sequence: TGTGCCAGTACCCTCGGGACAGGGGTCGGAAGCTCTGGAAACACCATATATTTT. The V gene is TRBV19, the J gene TRBJ1-3; 10 positions agree with TRBD1. This CDR3 is 18 amino acids long. The junction had 12 bases not matched to a gene; V was cut back by 7 bases and J by 0 bases. Germline loops: CDR1 LNHDA, CDR2 SQIVND (reference sequence).

Here the CDR3 DNA reads TGTGCCAGCAGTGCCCTAGGGAGGGGGGGCAATGAGCAGTTCTTC. Translating gives CASSALGRGGNEQFF. This chain joins TRBV27 and TRBJ2-1, with D possibly TRBD2 on 7 matching bases. CDR3 length: 15 amino acids. V lost 5 bases and J 6 bases, leaving 17 bases between the germline ends. Germline values: CDR1 MNHEY, CDR2 SMNVEV (reference sequence).

The chain employs TRBV6-2 or TRBV6-3 and TRBJ1-1; 9 nucleotides line up with TRBD1. The germline V gene encodes CDR1 MNHEY and CDR2 SVGEGT. The CDR3 has 16 amino acids. V lost 6 bases, J lost 0 bases, and 8 bases stayed unmatched. CDR3 residues: CASSRTGDLMNTEAFF. The CDR3 DNA reads TGTGCCAGCAGCCGGACAGGGGACCTCATGAACACTGAAGCTTTCTTT.

J is TRBJ2-1 and V is TRBV4-3; TRBD2 might be the D (6 bases). The CDR3 spans 16 residues. V lost 5 bases, J lost 4 bases, and 18 bases lay in between. Looked up from germline, CDR1 is LGHNA and CDR2 is YSLEER. The CDR3 protein is CASSFLRDSPYNEQFF. In DNA form, the CDR3 reads TGCGCCAGCAGCTTCCTCCGGGACTCCCCATACAATGAGCAGTTCTTC.